This T cell receptor (beta chain) was identified during a study of shared clonotypes between healthy human individuals. The study, taken as a whole, reports: Approximately 5% of naive CD4 clonotypes were shared across several donors.

Germline V gene data show CDR1 as SEHNR and CDR2 as FQNEAQ (reference sequence). The CDR3 runs 16 residues. V dropped 7 bases and J dropped 4; count of bases not matched to a gene: 9. This clone was recorded once. Its specificity is not known. Over several immunoSEQ plates, each subset's genomic DNA was distributed in even portions. Measured with immunoSEQ multiplex PCR; TCRdb has only the in-frame clones, and not every one. The sample has approximately 2.5 million clones; around nine tenths are singletons. Sequencing used naive CD4+ T cells sorted from blood. Subset described: CD45RA+ positively selected. The chain joins TRBV7-9 to TRBJ2-2; 10 positions match TRBD2. The receptor was isolated from a young man in good health. The CDR3 loop is CASTPGLAGATGELFF. In DNA, the CDR3 is TGTGCCAGCACCCCTGGGCTAGCGGGAGCCACCGGGGAGCTGTTTTTT.